The 12 T cell receptor beta chains presented below share a single source sample, sequenced in a study of T cell responses to AZD1222 COVID-19 vaccine. The repertoire was sequenced with immunoSEQ multiplex PCR; TCRdb's copy has only in-frame clones and lacks some. The sample records 130,000 to 150,000 clones, approximately 90% being singletons. The specimen comprised peripheral blood, sampled on day 0 of AZD1222 vaccination. The receptors come from an adult in good health.

Here the CDR3 reads CASSLGLAGLDNEQFF. DNA of the CDR3: TGTGCCAGCAGCTTGGGACTAGCGGGTCTCGACAATGAGCAGTTCTTC. The chain is built from TRBV7-9 and TRBJ2-1; 12 bases align to TRBD2. Losses at the gene ends were 3 bases for V and 5 bases for J; bases not matched to a gene: 5. CDR3 size: 16 residues. In germline, CDR1 is SEHNR, CDR2 FQNEAQ (reference sequence). Supplemented by reference TRBV7-9 and TRBJ2-1, the full variable domain reads DTGVSQNPRHKITKRGQNVTFRCDPISEHNRLYWYRQTLGQGPEFLTYFQNEAQLEKSRLLSDRFSAERPKGSFSTLEIQRTEQGDSAMYLCASSLGLAGLDNEQFFGPGTRLTVL.

The V call is TRBV12-1, the J call TRBJ1-1. TRBV12-1 is a pseudogene locus. The CDR3 is made up of 13 amino acids. The CDR3 loop reads CASSFEVSWWAFF. The CDR3 DNA reads as TGTGCCAGCAGCTTTGAGGTCTCCTGGTGGGCTTTCTTT.

The rearrangement joins TRBV14 to TRBJ1-4; 10 bases match TRBD1. The V segment lost 1 base and the J segment 14 bases; nucleotides outside the gene matches: 4. The length of the CDR3 is 13 residues. Germline CDR1 SGHDN, CDR2 FVKESK. CDR3 nucleotides: TGTGCCAGCAGCCAAGTGAGACAGGGGGCTCTGTTTTTT. Its protein is CASSQVRQGALFF.

The chain carries TRBV10-2 and TRBJ1-1; D gene uncertain. Germline V gene sequence: CDR1 WSHSY, CDR2 SAAADI. The CDR3 consists of 13 residues. Trimming took 5 bases from V and 2 from J, leaving 9 bases between them. DNA for the CDR3: TGCGCCAGCAGTCTGGACGGAAACACTGAAGCTTTCTTT. Its translation is CASSLDGNTEAFF.

V gene TRBV6-4 combines with J gene TRBJ1-1; 8 bases are a match to TRBD1. The CDR3 loop spans 13 amino acids. Germline V gives CDR1 MRHNA, CDR2 SNTAGT. V dropped 5 bases and J dropped 7; count of bases not matched to a gene: 6. The CDR3 nucleotides are TGTGCCAGCAGTTCTGAGACAGGGGTTGAAGCTTTCTTT. As protein: CASSSETGVEAFF.

This clone was found once. The J gene is TRBJ1-1, the V gene TRBV5-1; a possible D gene is TRBD1 (5 bases). Germline V lookup: CDR1 SGHRS, CDR2 YFSETQ. The V end was cut by 5 bases, the J end by 0 bases, with 17 bases between. This CDR3 is 16 amino acids long. CDR3 bases: TGCGCCAGCAGGCCCGGGACCGACTATATGAACACTGAAGCTTTCTTT. It is translated as CASRPGTDYMNTEAFF.

The V call is TRBV6-4, the J call TRBJ2-3, with TRBD2 matching over 9 bases. CDR1 MRHNA and CDR2 SNTAGT come from the germline V gene. The V and J ends lost 2 bases and 6 bases, in that order; junction bases with no gene match: 6. The CDR3 has 15 amino acids. DNA for the CDR3: TGTGCCAGCAGTGACAACGCGGGGGGGCTGGATACGCAGTATTTT. Its protein is CASSDNAGGLDTQYF.

This clone was recorded once. V is TRBV7-2 and J is TRBJ1-3; TRBD1 matches 8 bases. The germline V gene encodes CDR1 SGHTA and CDR2 FQGNSA. Unmatched junction bases numbered 4, after V lost 3 bases and J lost 0 bases. The CDR3 is 16 residues long. CDR3 DNA sequence: TGTGCCAGCAGCTTCGGGACAGGTCGCTCTGGAAACACCATATATTTT. It is translated as CASSFGTGRSGNTIYF.

This rearrangement joins TRBV3-1 (or the pseudogene TRBV3-2) to TRBJ1-2, with 9 nucleotides matching TRBD1. The CDR3 totals 16 residues. The J segment lost 5 bases and the V segment lost 0 bases, leaving 7 bases of the junction unmatched. Germline CDR1 LGHDT, CDR2 YNNKEL (reference sequence). In DNA form, the CDR3 reads TGTGCCAGCAGCCAAGAGGCCTTTGACAGGGGGTATGGCTACACCTTC. This codes for CASSQEAFDRGYGYTF.

Notes on this clone: Mismatch with germline at one junction end may stem from a read error. This sequence joins TRBV7-7 and TRBJ1-5; 8 bases are a match to TRBD1. The CDR3 contains 17 residues. Germline V gene data show CDR1 as SSHAT and CDR2 as FNYEAQ (reference sequence). CDR3 in amino acids: CASSLDHRGISNQPQHF. Written as DNA, the CDR3 is TGTGCTAGCAGCTTAGACCACAGGGGGATCAGCAATCAGCCCCAGCATTTT.

V gene TRBV5-1 combines with J gene TRBJ2-2, with unresolved D. V lost 3 bases to trimming and J lost 7 bases, with 7 bases between them. CDR1 SGHRS and CDR2 YFSETQ come from the germline V gene. There are 12 residues in the CDR3. CDR3 residues: CASSSVGGELFF. CDR3 DNA: TGCGCCAGCAGCTCGGTAGGCGGGGAGCTGTTTTTT. The variable domain in full, completed from reference TRBV5-1 and TRBJ2-2, reads KAGVTQTPRYLIKTRGQQVTLSCSPISGHRSVSWYQQTPGQGLQFLFEYFSETQRNKGNFPGRFSGRQFSNSRSEMNVSTLELGDSALYLCASSSVGGELFFGEGSRLTVL.

The rearrangement uses TRBV7-6 and TRBJ1-3, with D possibly TRBD1 on 5 matching bases. Per the germline V gene, CDR1 is SGHVS and CDR2 is FNYEAQ. Trimming took off 5 bases at V and 2 bases at J, with 19 bases between the two ends. The CDR3 runs 17 residues. CDR3 nucleotides: TGTGCCAGCAGCCCCCTGGGCGGGGCCGGCACTGGAAACACCATATATTTT. As protein: CASSPLGGAGTGNTIYF.